This TCR beta chain was identified during a study of blood T cell repertoires in COVID-19. Background on the study: Sites in the United States, Italy and Spain provided acute and convalescent COVID-19 samples.

This clone came up once. Original processing notes: Reference gene primer amplification gave nucleated cell count estimates. Profiling relied on immunoSEQ multiplex PCR, and the TCRdb table lists in-frame clones only, not all of them. D and trimming come from the DNA, and the V and J calls and clone size come from that table. In the table there are 170,000 or so clones, 80% to 90% of which are singletons. The CDR3 has 13 residues. Trimming took 1 base from V and 5 from J, leaving 6 bases between them. CDR1 SGHTA and CDR2 FQGTGA come from the germline V gene. Sample: peripheral blood. The chain has TRBV7-3 and TRBJ2-1, with D unresolved. This receptor was obtained from a man over 45 with active or convalescent COVID-19. The CDR3 region has the DNA TGTGCCAGCAGCTTAAGCCAGAACAATGAGCAGTTCTTC. This encodes CASSLSQNNEQFF.